This TCR beta chain is drawn from a study of OX40 agonist ivuxolimab in advanced cancers. Study in general: Patients received the agonistic anti-OX40 (CD134) antibody ivuxolimab. Study findings and constraints: The CD4+ and CD8+ T cells in the blood had expanded clonally by week 6 at 0.1 to 3.0 mg/kg.

Germline CDR1 LNHNV, CDR2 YYDKDF (reference sequence). The CDR3 totals 13 residues. V was cut by 4 bases and J by 1 base, with 8 bases left in between. Points on this clone: Its matching antigen is unknown.

Generated by immunoSEQ multiplex PCR, the TCRdb table keeps only in-frame clones and is missing some. The profile shows 65,000 to 85,000 clones, around 83% of them singletons. V gene TRBV15 combines with J gene TRBJ2-7, with D perhaps TRBD2 (6 bases). The sample here was CD4+ or CD8+ T cells sorted from blood, taken in a trial of the OX40 agonist ivuxolimab. This sequence was found in an adult with an advanced solid tumor such as melanoma, head and neck, liver or kidney cancer. The chain's CDR3 is CATSMGLSYEQYF. For the CDR3, the DNA is TGTGCCACCAGCATGGGACTTTCCTACGAGCAGTACTTC.